Listed here are 6 T cell receptor beta chains from one sample, sequenced in a study of T-cell memory formation after mild COVID-19. TCRdb re-analysed the 5' RACE reads in MiXCR, keeping a single row per CDR3 protein. Of about 210,000 distinct CDR3 sequences listed, 27% were seen once; the top ten hold roughly 11%. The sample taken for sequencing was PBMCs or a T cell subset sorted from them (not recorded which). Receptors were obtained from an adult woman who had mild COVID-19 (a few samples of this study predate the infection). Cell type and time point are not known.

The chain is built from TRBV20-1 and TRBJ2-7; 11 nucleotides agree with TRBD1. V lost 4 bases, J lost 3 bases, and 2 bases stayed unmatched. The CDR3 spans 13 residues. The germline V gene encodes CDR1 DFQATT and CDR2 SNEGSKA (reference sequence). The CDR3 sequence: CSATGQGVYEQYF. The CDR3, as DNA: TGCAGTGCTACGGGACAGGGGGTCTACGAGCAGTACTTC.

Only one count was recorded for this clonotype. The chain carries TRBV24-1 and TRBJ1-2; TRBD1 matches at 7 bases. Germline loops: CDR1 KGHDR, CDR2 SFDVKD. V gave up 3 bases and J gave up 6 bases; unmatched junction bases: 6. The CDR3 length is 14 residues. The CDR3 DNA follows: TGTGCCACCAGTGATCCACTGACAGGGAATGGCTACACCTTC. It specifies CATSDPLTGNGYTF.

V is TRBV9 and J is TRBJ2-3; 11 bases agree with TRBD2. J gave up 5 bases and V 0 bases, and 2 bases lay outside the gene matches. The germline CDR1 and CDR2 sequences are SGDLS and YYNGEE. This CDR3 region has 15 residues. DNA of the CDR3: TGTGCCAGCAGCGTAGGACTAGCGGGGAAAGATACGCAGTATTTT. It encodes CASSVGLAGKDTQYF.

V and J are TRBV5-1 and TRBJ1-1; no definite D call. Germline CDR1 reads SGHRS; CDR2 reads YFSETQ. V lost 0 bases and J 0 bases, leaving 6 bases between the germline ends. The length of the CDR3 is 14 residues. The CDR3 reads CASSLDQMNTEAFF. In DNA, the CDR3 is TGCGCCAGCAGCTTGGACCAGATGAACACTGAAGCTTTCTTT.

This chain joins TRBV20-1 and TRBJ1-1; the D gene is possibly TRBD1 (6 bases). V lost 8 bases and J 2 bases, leaving 12 bases between the germline ends. From germline, CDR1 is DFQATT and CDR2 SNEGSKA (reference sequence). The CDR3 is 12 amino acids. Written as DNA, the CDR3 is TGCAGTACTCCAGGGGAAAACACTGAAGCTTTCTTT. Amino acid sequence: CSTPGENTEAFF.

This clonotype has at least ten counts. CDR3 loop: CSASDGSRPHNEQFF. In DNA, the CDR3 is TGCAGTGCTAGTGATGGGAGCCGACCCCACAATGAGCAGTTCTTC. The chain recombines TRBV20-1 with TRBJ2-1; TRBD2 might be the D (5 bases). This CDR3 has 15 amino acids. Per the germline V gene, CDR1 is DFQATT and CDR2 is SNEGSKA (reference sequence). Trimming pared 3 bases from V and 5 bases from J, leaving 17 bases between.